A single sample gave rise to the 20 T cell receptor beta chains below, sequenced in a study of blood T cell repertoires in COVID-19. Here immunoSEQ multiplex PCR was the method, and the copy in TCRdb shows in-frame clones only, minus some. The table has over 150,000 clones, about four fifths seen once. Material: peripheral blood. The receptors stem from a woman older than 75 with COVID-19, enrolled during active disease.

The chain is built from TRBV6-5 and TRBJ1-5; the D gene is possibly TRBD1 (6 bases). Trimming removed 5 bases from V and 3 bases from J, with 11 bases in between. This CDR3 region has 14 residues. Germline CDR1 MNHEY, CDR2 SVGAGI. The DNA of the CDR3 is TGTGCCAGCAGTCCAAGGGGGTACAATCAGCCCCAGCATTTT. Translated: CASSPRGYNQPQHF.

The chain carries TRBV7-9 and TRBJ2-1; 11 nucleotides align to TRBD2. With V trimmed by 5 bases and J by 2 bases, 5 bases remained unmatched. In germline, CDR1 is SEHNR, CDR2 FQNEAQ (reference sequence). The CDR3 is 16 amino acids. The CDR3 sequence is CASSPPGLAAYNEQFF. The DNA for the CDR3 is TGTGCCAGCAGCCCGCCGGGACTAGCGGCCTACAATGAGCAGTTCTTC.

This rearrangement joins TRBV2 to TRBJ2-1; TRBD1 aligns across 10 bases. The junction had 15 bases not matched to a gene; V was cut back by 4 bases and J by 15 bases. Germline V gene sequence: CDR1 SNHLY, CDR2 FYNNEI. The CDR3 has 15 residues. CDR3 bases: TGTGCCAGCAGTGGCGGAGGCGGACAGGGGGTTAATGTGTTCTTC. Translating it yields CASSGGGGQGVNVFF. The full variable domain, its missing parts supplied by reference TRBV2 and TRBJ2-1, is EPEVTQTPSHQVTQMGQEVILRCVPISNHLYFYWYRQILGQKVEFLVSFYNNEISEKSEIFDDQFSVERPDGSNFTLKIRSTKLEDSAMYFCASSGGGGQGVNVFFGPGTRLTVL.

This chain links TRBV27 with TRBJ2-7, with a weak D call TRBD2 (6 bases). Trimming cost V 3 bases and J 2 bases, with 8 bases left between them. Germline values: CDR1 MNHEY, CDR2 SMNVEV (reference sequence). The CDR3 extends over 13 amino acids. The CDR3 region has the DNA TGTGCCAGCAGTTTCGCTAGCGCCTACGAGCAGTACTTC. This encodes CASSFASAYEQYF.

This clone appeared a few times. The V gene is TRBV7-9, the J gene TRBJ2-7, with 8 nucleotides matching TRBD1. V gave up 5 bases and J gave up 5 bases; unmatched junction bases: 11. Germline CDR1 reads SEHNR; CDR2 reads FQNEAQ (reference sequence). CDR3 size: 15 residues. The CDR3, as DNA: TGTGCCAGCAGCCTAGGACAGGGAGCGTGGGACGAGCAGTACTTC. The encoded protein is CASSLGQGAWDEQYF.

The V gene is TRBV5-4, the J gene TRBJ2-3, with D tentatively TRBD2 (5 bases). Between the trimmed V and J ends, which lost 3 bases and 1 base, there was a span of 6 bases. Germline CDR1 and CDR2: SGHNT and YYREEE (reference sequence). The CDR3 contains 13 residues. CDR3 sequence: CASSSGGTDTQYF. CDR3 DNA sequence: TGTGCCAGCAGCTCCGGGGGCACAGATACGCAGTATTTT.

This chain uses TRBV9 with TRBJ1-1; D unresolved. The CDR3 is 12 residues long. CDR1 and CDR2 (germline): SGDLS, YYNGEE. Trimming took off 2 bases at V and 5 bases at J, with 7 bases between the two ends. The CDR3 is CASSVGETEAFF. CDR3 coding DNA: TGTGCCAGCAGCGTCGGGGAGACTGAAGCTTTCTTT.

The CDR3 loop reads CASSQALQGVYEQYF. In DNA form, the CDR3 reads TGCGCCAGCAGCCAAGCGCTACAGGGGGTCTACGAGCAGTACTTC. V is TRBV4-1 and J is TRBJ2-7; 8 nucleotides align to TRBD1. V was clipped by 1 base and J by 3 bases; unmatched bases: 5. CDR1 and CDR2 (germline): MGHRA, YSYEKL. The CDR3 runs 15 residues.

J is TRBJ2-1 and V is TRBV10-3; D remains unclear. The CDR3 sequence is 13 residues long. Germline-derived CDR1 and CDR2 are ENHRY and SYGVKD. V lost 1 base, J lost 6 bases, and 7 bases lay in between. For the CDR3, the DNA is TGTGCCATCAGTGAGTTGCAAGCCAATGAGCAGTTCTTC. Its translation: CAISELQANEQFF.

CDR3 nucleotides: TGTGCCAGCAGCTTGGAGGGGGGGACAGGGGTTCCCACCTACGAGCAGTACTTC. Amino acid sequence: CASSLEGGTGVPTYEQYF. This chain connects TRBV5-6 to TRBJ2-7; the match to TRBD1 covers 10 bases. The CDR3 runs 18 residues. J gave up 2 bases and V 0 bases, and 11 bases lay outside the gene matches. Germline V CDR1 and CDR2: SGHDT, YYEEEE.

The CDR3 bases are TGTGCCAGCAGCCTCGGTTCAGGGGGATGGGATGAGCAGTTCTTC. Amino acid sequence: CASSLGSGGWDEQFF. The chain uses TRBV3-1 (or the pseudogene TRBV3-2) and TRBJ2-1; TRBD1 matches 7 bases. The CDR3 length is 15 residues. In germline, CDR1 is LGHDT, CDR2 YNNKEL (reference sequence). Trimming removed 4 bases from V and 8 bases from J; junction bases left unmatched: 11.

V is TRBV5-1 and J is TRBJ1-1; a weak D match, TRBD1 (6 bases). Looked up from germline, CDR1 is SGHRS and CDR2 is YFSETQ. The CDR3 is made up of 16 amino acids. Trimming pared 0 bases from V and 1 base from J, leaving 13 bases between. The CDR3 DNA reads TGCGCCAGCAGCTTGGCTTATCAGGGGAAGAACACTGAAGCTTTCTTT. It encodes CASSLAYQGKNTEAFF.

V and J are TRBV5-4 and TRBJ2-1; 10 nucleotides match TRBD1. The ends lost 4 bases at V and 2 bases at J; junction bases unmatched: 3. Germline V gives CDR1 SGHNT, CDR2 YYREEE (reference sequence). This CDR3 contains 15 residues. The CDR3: CASSLDRGPYNEQFF. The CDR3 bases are TGTGCCAGCAGCCTCGACAGGGGGCCCTACAATGAGCAGTTCTTC.

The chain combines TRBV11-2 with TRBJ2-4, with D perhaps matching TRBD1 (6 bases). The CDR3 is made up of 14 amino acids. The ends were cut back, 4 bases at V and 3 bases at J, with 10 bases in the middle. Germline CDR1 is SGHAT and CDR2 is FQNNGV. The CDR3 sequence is CASSSDRSKNIQYF. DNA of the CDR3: TGTGCCAGCAGCTCGGACAGAAGCAAAAACATTCAGTACTTC. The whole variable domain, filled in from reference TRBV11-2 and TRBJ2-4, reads EAGVAQSPRYKIIEKRQSVAFWCNPISGHATLYWYQQILGQGPKLLIQFQNNGVVDDSQLPKDRFSAERLKGVDSTLKIQPAKLEDSAVYLCASSSDRSKNIQYFGAGTRLSVL.

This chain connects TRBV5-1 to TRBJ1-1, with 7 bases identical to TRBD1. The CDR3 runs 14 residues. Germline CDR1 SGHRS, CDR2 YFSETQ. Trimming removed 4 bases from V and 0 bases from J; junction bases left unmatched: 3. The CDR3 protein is CASSLGQMNTEAFF. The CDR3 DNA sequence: TGCGCCAGCAGCCTGGGACAGATGAACACTGAAGCTTTCTTT.

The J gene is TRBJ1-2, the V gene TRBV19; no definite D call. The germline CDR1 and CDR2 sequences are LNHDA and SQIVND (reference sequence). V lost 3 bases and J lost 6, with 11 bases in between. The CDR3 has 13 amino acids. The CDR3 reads CASSMSGRHGYTF. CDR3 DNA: TGTGCCAGTAGTATGAGCGGGAGGCATGGCTACACCTTC.

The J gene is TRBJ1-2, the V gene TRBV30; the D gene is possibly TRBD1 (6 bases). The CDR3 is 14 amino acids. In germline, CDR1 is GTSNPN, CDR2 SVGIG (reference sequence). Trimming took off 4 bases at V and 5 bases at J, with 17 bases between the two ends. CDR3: CAWTIKQGWYGYTF. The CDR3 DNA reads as TGTGCCTGGACGATTAAACAGGGTTGGTATGGCTACACCTTC.

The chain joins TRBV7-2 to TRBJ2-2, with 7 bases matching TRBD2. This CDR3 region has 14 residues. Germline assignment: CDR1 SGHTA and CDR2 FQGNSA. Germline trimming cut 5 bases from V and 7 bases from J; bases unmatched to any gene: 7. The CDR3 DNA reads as TGTGCCAGCAGCGGGGACTATTCTTTCGGGGAGCTGTTTTTT. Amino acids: CASSGDYSFGELFF.

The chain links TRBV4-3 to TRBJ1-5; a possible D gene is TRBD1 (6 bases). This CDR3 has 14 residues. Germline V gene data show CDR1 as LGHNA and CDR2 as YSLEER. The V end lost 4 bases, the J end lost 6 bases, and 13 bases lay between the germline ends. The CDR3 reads CASSLYRDGQPQHF. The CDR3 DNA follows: TGCGCCAGCAGCCTTTACAGGGACGGTCAGCCCCAGCATTTT.

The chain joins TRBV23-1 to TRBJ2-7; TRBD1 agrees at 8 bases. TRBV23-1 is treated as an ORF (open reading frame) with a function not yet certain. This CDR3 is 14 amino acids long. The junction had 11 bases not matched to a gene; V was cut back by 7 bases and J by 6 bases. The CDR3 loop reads CASTPDRGGCEQYF. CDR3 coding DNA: TGCGCCAGCACCCCAGACAGGGGAGGCTGCGAGCAGTACTTC.